This note documents a single T cell receptor (beta chain) sequence. The antigen remains undetermined. This entry belongs to a study of cytomegalovirus exposure and HLA in healthy donors. Study-level results: Common viral pathogens (according to a later analysis) appeared linked to several of the most significant clusters. Data from an earlier analysis indicated that most TCR beta V segments were productive either about 87% or about 30% of the time. The sole available immune exposure information was CMV serostatus.

Use of 60 Vbeta and 13 Jbeta primers characterized the PCR. Method: immunoSEQ multiplex PCR; TCRdb's copy keeps in-frame clones and lacks some. The table shows approximately 100,000 clones, with 65% to 75% occurring only once. Germline trimming cut 4 bases from V and 2 bases from J; bases unmatched to any gene: 4. Germline V gives CDR1 LGHNA, CDR2 YNFKEQ. There are 16 residues in the CDR3. Unrecorded immune exposure was likely among donors, who were nominally healthy when sampled. Sequenced material: PBMCs. This sequence originates from a woman between 40 and 55 years old in good health and CMV-seronegative. V is TRBV4-2 and J is TRBJ2-3; 12 nucleotides align to TRBD2. CDR3 sequence reads: CASSPRTSGNTDTQYF. CDR3 in DNA: TGTGCCAGCAGCCCTAGGACTAGCGGGAACACAGATACGCAGTATTTT.